This T cell receptor (beta chain) was documented in a study of blood T cells in healthy people across ages. General study results and limits: Leaving the PBMCs unsorted stopped any conclusive comparison of naive versus antigen-experienced cells. Across the age range, TCR beta diversity per million T cells fell in a roughly linear way.

Only a few counts were recorded for this clonotype. The antigen remains undetermined. Through a sample-barcoded 5' primer and a J-beta primer mix, a second PCR was run for about 6 to 12 cycles. Via MiXCR, TCRdb re-called the 5' RACE reads, giving one row per CDR3 protein. The data show 1.5 million to 2 million distinct CDR3 sequences, roughly 30% seen once. This clonotype was sampled from a young woman in good health. What was sequenced was blood.

The CDR3 region has the DNA TGCAGTGCCCCCCGGGCTAGCGGGAGTGAGGGGCAGTTCTTC. Its protein product is CSAPRASGSEGQFF. This chain uses TRBV20-1 with TRBJ2-1; 10 nucleotides line up with TRBD2. The CDR3 spans 14 residues. Germline loops: CDR1 DFQATT, CDR2 SNEGSKA (reference sequence). Germline trimming cut 6 bases from V and 12 bases from J; bases unmatched to any gene: 14.